This T cell receptor (beta chain) appears in the sequencing data of a study of response to subunit inactivated influenza vaccine. This clonotype came up a few times. The antigen is not known. Trimming at V came to 0 bases and at J to 7 bases, leaving 10 bases not matched to a gene. Per the germline V gene, CDR1 is LGHNA and CDR2 is YNFKEQ. This CDR3 contains 17 residues. TCRdb passed the RT-PCR reads through MiXCR, listing each CDR3 protein once. This sample carries about half a million distinct CDR3 sequences, 25% of them seen once, and the ten largest clones take around 2%. Overall study results and limits: After each seasonal influenza vaccination, few new T cells are recruited, the authors suggested.

The J gene is TRBJ2-1, the V gene TRBV4-2, with 9 positions matching TRBD2. This sequence was found in a man aged 50 to 60 who received an inactivated influenza vaccine. The specimen comprised CD4+ T cells sorted from PBMCs, sampled more than 4 days after vaccination. CDR3 sequence: CASSQEVAGVRWNEQFF. The CDR3 coding sequence is TGTGCCAGCAGCCAAGAGGTAGCGGGAGTGAGATGGAATGAGCAGTTCTTC.